This passage covers 29 T cell receptor beta chains from one sample sequenced in a study of vaccination and CD4 T cells after COVID-19. With the Oncomine TCR Beta short-read assay, DNA from cultured CD4+ T cells was sequenced. TCRdb reprocessed the PCR reads via MiXCR and lists one record per CDR3 protein. The sample carries under 25,000 distinct CDR3 sequences, around 23% recorded once. For these TCRs, the target antigens are not known. The treatment here: approximately 11-day PBMC culture with coronavirus spike peptide pools or control peptides (ViraFEST assay). Sequencing input: cultured CD4+ T cells from blood. The receptors were gathered from a human donor with COVID-19.

The rearrangement uses TRBV20-1 and TRBJ2-5; 14 bases are a match to TRBD2. There are 16 residues in the CDR3. V lost 6 bases and J lost 2; bases outside the gene matches: 8. Germline V gene data show CDR1 as DFQATT and CDR2 as SNEGSKA (reference sequence). DNA for the CDR3: TGCAGTGCCCACAGACTAGCGGGGGGGCTTCAAGAGACCCAGTACTTC. This codes for CSAHRLAGGLQETQYF.

Sample share makes this clonotype medium-sized (0.01 to 0.1%). CDR3: CASSETGPIHQPQHF. The CDR3, as DNA: TGTGCCAGCAGTGAGACAGGGCCCATACATCAGCCCCAGCATTTT. The gene calls are TRBV6-1 and TRBJ1-5, with TRBD1 identical over 7 bases. V was pared by 3 bases and J by 5 bases, with 7 bases of the junction left unmatched. This CDR3 contains 15 residues. Per germline, CDR1 MNHNS and CDR2 SASEGT.

This chain connects TRBV4-1 to TRBJ2-3; D is ambiguous. V was pared by 0 bases and J by 7 bases, with 5 bases between. Germline V CDR1 and CDR2: MGHRA, YSYEKL. This CDR3 contains 12 residues. In DNA form, the CDR3 reads TGCGCCAGCAGCCAAGAGGGGAATACGCAGTATTTT. As protein: CASSQEGNTQYF.

This clonotype was observed a handful of times. The chain carries TRBV19 and TRBJ2-1; TRBD2 is a possible D gene (5 bases). Trimming removed 3 bases at V and 7 bases at J, with 10 bases between. Germline-derived CDR1 and CDR2 are LNHDA and SQIVND (reference sequence). The CDR3 consists of 13 residues. CDR3 sequence: CASSMTKGNEQFF. The DNA of the CDR3 is TGTGCCAGTAGTATGACTAAAGGGAATGAGCAGTTCTTC.

This chain links TRBV3-1 with TRBJ1-2, with TRBD1 as a possible D gene (6 bases). V lost 4 bases to trimming and J lost 3 bases, with 9 bases between them. In germline, CDR1 is LGHDT, CDR2 YNNKEL (reference sequence). The CDR3 length is 13 residues. CDR3 nucleotides: TGTGCCAGCAGCCCGACAGGACACTATGGCTACACCTTC. This translates into CASSPTGHYGYTF.

This chain uses TRBV6-2 or TRBV6-3 with TRBJ2-1; TRBD2 aligns across 8 bases. The CDR3 runs 15 residues. Losses at the gene ends were 2 bases for V and 2 bases for J; bases not matched to a gene: 2. Germline values: CDR1 MNHEY, CDR2 SVGEGT. CDR3 in DNA: TGTGCCAGCAGTTACACTAGCGGTACCTACAATGAGCAGTTCTTC. Encoded protein: CASSYTSGTYNEQFF.

The chain recombines TRBV12-3 or TRBV12-4 with TRBJ2-7; D possibly uses TRBD1 or TRBD2 (8 bases each). Trimming took off 3 bases at V and 1 base at J, with 31 bases between the two ends. The CDR3 runs to 21 residues. CDR3 coding DNA: TGTGCCAGCAGTTTCGTGGACAGGGTAGGACTGGCGGGGGGCCGATCCTACGAGCAGTACTTC. Translation: CASSFVDRVGLAGGRSYEQYF.

Regarding this clonotype: At one end the junction does not follow the germline gene, possibly because of a read error. The V and J genes are TRBV7-7 and TRBJ2-5; D is possibly TRBD2 (5 bases). The CDR3 spans 12 residues. CDR1 SSHAT and CDR2 FNYEAQ come from the germline V gene (reference sequence). The CDR3 protein is CASSPGTVTQYF. The CDR3 DNA follows: TGTGCTAGCAGCCCGGGAACGGTGACCCAGTACTTC.

This clonotype was counted only a few times. J is TRBJ1-1 and V is TRBV28; D is ambiguous. The CDR3 has 13 amino acids. Trimming left V 6 bases short and J 0 bases short, with 8 bases between. Looked up from germline, CDR1 is MDHEN and CDR2 is SYDVKM. The CDR3 coding sequence is TGTGCCAGCAGGAATCAGCTGAACACTGAAGCTTTCTTT. Residues: CASRNQLNTEAFF.

The V call is TRBV6-1, the J call TRBJ1-4; D uncertain. This CDR3 spans 14 amino acids. V was cut by 2 bases and J by 5 bases, with 9 bases left in between. The germline CDR1 and CDR2 sequences are MNHNS and SASEGT. The CDR3 is CASSEIAGNEKLFF. The CDR3 bases are TGTGCCAGCAGTGAAATCGCGGGGAATGAAAAACTGTTTTTT.

The V and J genes are TRBV24-1 and TRBJ2-5, with a weak D call TRBD1 (6 bases). The CDR3 is made up of 12 amino acids. Trimming stripped 8 bases from V and 2 bases from J, with 8 bases between. Germline V gives CDR1 KGHDR, CDR2 SFDVKD. CDR3 DNA: TGTGCCACCAAGGGGGTACAAGAGACCCAGTACTTC. Its protein is CATKGVQETQYF.

This clonotype was recorded a few times. The chain uses TRBV7-2 and TRBJ1-3; D remains ambiguous. The germline V and J ends were trimmed by 2 bases and 4 bases, with 3 bases remaining between them. Germline values: CDR1 SGHTA, CDR2 FQGNSA. The CDR3 length is 12 residues. CDR3 DNA: TGTGCCAGCAGCTTACCAGGAAACACCATATATTTT. Translating it yields CASSLPGNTIYF.

This clonotype came up a few times. The chain is built from TRBV7-9 and TRBJ2-3; 11 bases line up with TRBD2. Germline assignment: CDR1 SEHNR and CDR2 FQNEAQ (reference sequence). This CDR3 comprises 20 residues. The J segment lost 0 bases and the V segment lost 1 base, leaving 12 bases of the junction unmatched. CDR3 in amino acids: CASSLVHRLAGLTSTDTQYF. The CDR3 DNA reads TGTGCCAGCAGCTTAGTCCATAGACTAGCGGGGTTAACTAGCACAGATACGCAGTATTTT.

The V and J genes are TRBV7-2 and TRBJ2-3; 8 bases are a match to TRBD2. CDR3 length: 17 residues. Germline CDR1 reads SGHTA; CDR2 reads FQGNSA. V was clipped by 5 bases and J by 4 bases; unmatched bases: 14. The CDR3 is CASSRGGRGVVSDTQYF. The CDR3 region has the DNA TGTGCCAGCAGCCGGGGCGGGCGGGGGGTGGTCTCAGATACGCAGTATTTT. The full variable domain, its missing parts supplied by reference TRBV7-2 and TRBJ2-3, is GAGVSQSPSNKVTEKGKDVELRCDPISGHTALYWYRQSLGQGLEFLIYFQGNSAPDKSGLPSDRFSAERTGGSVSTLTIQRTQQEDSAVYLCASSRGGRGVVSDTQYFGPGTRLTVL.

This chain joins TRBV6-5 and TRBJ2-2, with 7 bases aligning to TRBD2. The CDR3 totals 15 residues. CDR1 MNHEY and CDR2 SVGAGI come from the germline V gene. Losses at the gene ends were 1 base for V and 6 bases for J; bases not matched to a gene: 5. CDR3 in DNA: TGTGCCAGCAGTTACTTCCTAGCGGTGTCCGGGGAGCTGTTTTTT. Its translation is CASSYFLAVSGELFF.

The chain joins TRBV6-1 to TRBJ1-5; D is possibly TRBD1 (6 bases). Germline CDR1 reads MNHNS; CDR2 reads SASEGT. CDR3 length equals 14 residues. The germline V and J ends were trimmed by 3 bases and 3 bases, with 9 bases remaining between them. CDR3 protein: CASSEGQNNQPQHF. The CDR3, as DNA: TGTGCCAGCAGTGAGGGACAAAACAATCAGCCCCAGCATTTT.

The gene calls are TRBV5-1 and TRBJ1-1; possibly TRBD1 for D (6 bases). V gave up 4 bases and J gave up 5 bases, with 18 bases separating them. The germline V gene encodes CDR1 SGHRS and CDR2 YFSETQ. There are 15 residues in the CDR3. The CDR3 DNA reads as TGCGCCAGCAGCCTAGCCGGGGGGCGAGGGACTGAAGCTTTCTTT. Translated, it gives CASSLAGGRGTEAFF.

This chain connects TRBV11-3 to TRBJ1-1; the D is unclear. The germline CDR1 and CDR2 sequences are SGHNT and YENEEA. The CDR3 totals 15 residues. Trimming took 5 bases from V and 11 from J, leaving 24 bases between them. DNA of the CDR3: TGTGCCAGCAGCCCCCGAGAGACGTGGGGTTTTATCGCTTTCTTT. Encoded protein: CASSPRETWGFIAFF.

This clonotype was counted between two and nine times. This chain connects TRBV7-2 to TRBJ1-2, with D uncertain. V shed 3 bases and J shed 4 bases, with 6 bases lying between them. This CDR3 comprises 12 residues. Germline V gives CDR1 SGHTA, CDR2 FQGNSA. The CDR3 sequence: CASSFQGYGYTF. CDR3 nucleotides: TGTGCCAGCAGCTTCCAAGGCTATGGCTACACCTTC.

The J gene is TRBJ2-2, the V gene TRBV18, with 9 positions matching TRBD1. The CDR3 runs 14 residues. The germline V gene encodes CDR1 KGHSH and CDR2 LQKENI. J was trimmed by 3 bases and V by 4 bases; bases with no gene match: 0. This chain's CDR3 is CASSRTGDTGELFF. The CDR3 nucleotides read TGTGCCAGCTCACGGACAGGGGACACCGGGGAGCTGTTTTTT. The full variable domain, in which reference TRBV18 and TRBJ2-2 provide the parts outside the CDR3, is NAGVMQNPRHLVRRRGQEARLRCSPMKGHSHVYWYRQLPEEGLKFMVYLQKENIIDESGMPKERFSAEFPKEGPSILRIQQVVRGDSAAYFCASSRTGDTGELFFGEGSRLTVL.

Only a few counts were recorded for this clonotype. As DNA, the CDR3 is TGTGCCAGCAGTGAGACAGGGTCTCTCAATCAGCCCCAGCATTTT. This gives the protein CASSETGSLNQPQHF. The V and J genes are TRBV6-1 and TRBJ1-5; 7 positions agree with TRBD1. Germline CDR1 and CDR2: MNHNS and SASEGT. The V gene end was trimmed by 3 bases and the J gene end by 3 bases; junction bases not matched to a gene: 5. CDR3 length: 15 amino acids.

There are a few counts of this clonotype. This sequence joins TRBV7-6 and TRBJ2-1; the D call may be TRBD1 or TRBD2 (6 bases each). Trimming stripped 2 bases from V and 9 bases from J, with 14 bases between. The CDR3 is 14 residues long. Germline V CDR1 and CDR2: SGHVS, FNYEAQ. The CDR3 is CASSLPEGGAEQFF. The CDR3, as DNA: TGTGCCAGCAGCTTACCGGAGGGGGGTGCTGAGCAGTTCTTC.

This clonotype was seen only a few times. V gene TRBV2 combines with J gene TRBJ2-7; D unresolved. V lost 6 bases, J lost 2 bases, and 5 bases lay in between. Per germline, CDR1 SNHLY and CDR2 FYNNEI. The CDR3 is 11 amino acids. CDR3 loop: CASSAPYEQYF. In nucleotides, the CDR3 is TGTGCCAGCAGCGCCCCCTACGAGCAGTACTTC.

This clonotype has more than one count but fewer than ten. The chain joins TRBV21-1 to TRBJ1-3. TRBV21-1 is tagged as a pseudogene. The CDR3 runs 11 residues. CDR3 bases: TGTGCCGGTCGGTCTGGAAACACCATATATTTT. It codes for CAGRSGNTIYF.

The chain has TRBV27 and TRBJ2-1; TRBD1 matches at 7 bases. The length of the CDR3 is 14 residues. Unmatched junction bases numbered 3, after V lost 3 bases and J lost 4 bases. The germline gives CDR1 MNHEY, CDR2 SMNVEV (reference sequence). CDR3 sequence (DNA): TGTGCCAGCAGTTTTGGGACAGAATACAATGAGCAGTTCTTC. Translation gives CASSFGTEYNEQFF.

The chain combines TRBV5-1 with TRBJ2-3; 8 bases are a match to TRBD2. Per germline, CDR1 SGHRS and CDR2 YFSETQ. The length of the CDR3 is 15 residues. With 2 bases clipped from V and 2 bases from J, the junction kept 4 bases outside the gene matches. DNA of the CDR3: TGCGCCAGCAGCTTCCAGCGGGGGCCCACAGATACGCAGTATTTT. As protein: CASSFQRGPTDTQYF. The full variable domain, rest sourced from reference TRBV5-1 and TRBJ2-3, is KAGVTQTPRYLIKTRGQQVTLSCSPISGHRSVSWYQQTPGQGLQFLFEYFSETQRNKGNFPGRFSGRQFSNSRSEMNVSTLELGDSALYLCASSFQRGPTDTQYFGPGTRLTVL.

The J gene is TRBJ1-1, the V gene TRBV6-2 or TRBV6-3; 8 bases fit TRBD1. The germline gives CDR1 MNHEY, CDR2 SVGEGT. Unmatched junction bases numbered 8, after V lost 6 bases and J lost 11 bases. The CDR3 runs 12 residues. The CDR3 sequence is CASSRGRGQAFF. For the CDR3, the DNA is TGTGCCAGCAGCCGTGGCAGGGGGCAGGCTTTCTTT.

CDR3 DNA sequence: TGCGCCAGCAGCCTGACTAGCGGGGGATGGAATGAGCAGTTCTTC. Translated: CASSLTSGGWNEQFF. The chain combines TRBV5-1 with TRBJ2-1, with TRBD2 matching over 12 bases. The CDR3 runs to 15 residues. V dropped 4 bases and J dropped 7; count of bases not matched to a gene: 6. CDR1 and CDR2 from the germline V gene are SGHRS and YFSETQ.

The rearrangement links TRBV4-3 to TRBJ2-1; 12 nucleotides line up with TRBD2. The V and J ends lost 0 bases and 3 bases, in that order; junction bases with no gene match: 6. Per germline, CDR1 LGHNA and CDR2 YSLEER. The CDR3 spans 18 residues. CDR3 loop: CASSQDQTSGGFYNEQFF. The CDR3 coding sequence is TGCGCCAGCAGCCAAGATCAGACTAGCGGGGGATTCTACAATGAGCAGTTCTTC.